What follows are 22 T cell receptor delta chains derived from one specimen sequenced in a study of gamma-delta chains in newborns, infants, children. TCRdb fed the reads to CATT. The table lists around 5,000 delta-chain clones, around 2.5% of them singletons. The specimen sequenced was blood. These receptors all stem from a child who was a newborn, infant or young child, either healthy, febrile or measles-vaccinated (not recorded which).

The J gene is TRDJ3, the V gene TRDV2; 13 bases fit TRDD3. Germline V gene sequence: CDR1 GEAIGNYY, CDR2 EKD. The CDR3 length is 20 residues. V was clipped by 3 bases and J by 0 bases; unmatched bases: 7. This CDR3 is CACDGTGGYESSWDTRQMFF. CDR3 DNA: TGTGCCTGTGACGGTACTGGGGGATACGAAAGCTCCTGGGACACCCGACAGATGTTTTTC.

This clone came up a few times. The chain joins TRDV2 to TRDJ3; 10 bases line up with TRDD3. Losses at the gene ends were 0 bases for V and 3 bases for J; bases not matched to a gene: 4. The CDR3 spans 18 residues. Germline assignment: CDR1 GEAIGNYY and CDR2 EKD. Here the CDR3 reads CACDTVGDTHWDTRQMFF. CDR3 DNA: TGTGCCTGTGACACCGTGGGGGATACACACTGGGACACCCGACAGATGTTTTTC.

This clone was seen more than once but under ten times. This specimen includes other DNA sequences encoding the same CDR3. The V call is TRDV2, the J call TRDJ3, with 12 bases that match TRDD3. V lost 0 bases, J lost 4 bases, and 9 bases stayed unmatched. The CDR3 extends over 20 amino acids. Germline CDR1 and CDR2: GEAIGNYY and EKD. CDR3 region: CACDTVLGDTLSWDTRQMFF. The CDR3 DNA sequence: TGTGCCTGTGACACCGTACTGGGGGATACCCTCTCTTGGGACACCCGACAGATGTTTTTC.

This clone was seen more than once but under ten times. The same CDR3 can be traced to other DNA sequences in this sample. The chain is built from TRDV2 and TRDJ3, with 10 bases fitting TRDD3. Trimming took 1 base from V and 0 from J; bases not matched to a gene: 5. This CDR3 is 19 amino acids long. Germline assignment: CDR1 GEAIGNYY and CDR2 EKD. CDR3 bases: TGTGCCTGTGACACACTGGGGGATTCTAGCTCCTGGGACACCCGACAGATGTTTTTC. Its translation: CACDTLGDSSSWDTRQMFF.

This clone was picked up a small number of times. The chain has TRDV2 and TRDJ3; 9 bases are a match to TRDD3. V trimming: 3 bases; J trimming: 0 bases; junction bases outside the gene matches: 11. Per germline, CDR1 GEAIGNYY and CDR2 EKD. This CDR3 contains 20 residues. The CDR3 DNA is TGTGCCTGTGACTATATACTGGGGGACCGAAGCTCCTGGGACACCCGACAGATGTTTTTC. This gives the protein CACDYILGDRSSWDTRQMFF.

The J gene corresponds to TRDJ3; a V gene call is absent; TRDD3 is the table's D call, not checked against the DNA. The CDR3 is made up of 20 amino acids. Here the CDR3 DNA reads TGTGCCTGTGACACCGTGGGGGATACTTCGGGCTCCTGGGACACCCGACAGATGTTTTTC. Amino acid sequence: CACDTVGDTSGSWDTRQMFF.

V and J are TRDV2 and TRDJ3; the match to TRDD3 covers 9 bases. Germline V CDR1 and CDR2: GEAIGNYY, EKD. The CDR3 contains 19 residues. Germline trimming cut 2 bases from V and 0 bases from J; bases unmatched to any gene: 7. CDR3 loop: CACDSTGGPRSWDTRQMFF. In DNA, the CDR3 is TGTGCCTGTGACAGTACTGGGGGACCCCGCTCCTGGGACACCCGACAGATGTTTTTC.

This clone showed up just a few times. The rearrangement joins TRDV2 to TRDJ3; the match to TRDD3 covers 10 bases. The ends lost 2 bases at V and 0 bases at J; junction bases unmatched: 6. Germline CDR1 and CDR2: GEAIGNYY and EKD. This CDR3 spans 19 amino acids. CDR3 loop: CACDKYWGISSWDTRQMFF. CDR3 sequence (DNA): TGTGCCTGTGACAAATACTGGGGGATTAGCTCCTGGGACACCCGACAGATGTTTTTC.

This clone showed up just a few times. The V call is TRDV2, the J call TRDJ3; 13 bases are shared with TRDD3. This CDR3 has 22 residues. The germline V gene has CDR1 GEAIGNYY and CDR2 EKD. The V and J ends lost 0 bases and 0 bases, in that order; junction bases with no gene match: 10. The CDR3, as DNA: TGTGCCTGTGACACCGTACTGGGGGATACGACCCCGAGCTCCTGGGACACCCGACAGATGTTTTTC. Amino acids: CACDTVLGDTTPSSWDTRQMFF.

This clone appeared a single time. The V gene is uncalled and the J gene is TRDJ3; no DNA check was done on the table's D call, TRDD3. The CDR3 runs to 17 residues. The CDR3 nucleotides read TGTGCCTGTGACGTACAGGGGGATACCTGGGACACCCGACAGATGTTTTTC. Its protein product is CACDVQGDTWDTRQMFF.

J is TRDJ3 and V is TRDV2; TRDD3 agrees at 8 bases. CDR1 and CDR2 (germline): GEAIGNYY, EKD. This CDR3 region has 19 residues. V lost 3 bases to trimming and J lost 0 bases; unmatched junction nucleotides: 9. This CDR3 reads CACDATGGTSSWDTRQMFF. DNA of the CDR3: TGTGCCTGTGACGCTACTGGGGGGACGAGCTCCTGGGACACCCGACAGATGTTTTTC.

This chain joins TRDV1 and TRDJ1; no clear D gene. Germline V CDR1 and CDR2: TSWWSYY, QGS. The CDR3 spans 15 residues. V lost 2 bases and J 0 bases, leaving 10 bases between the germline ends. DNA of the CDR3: TGTGCTCTTGGGGAAGGCCGAGCGTACACCGATAAACTCATCTTT. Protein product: CALGEGRAYTDKLIF.

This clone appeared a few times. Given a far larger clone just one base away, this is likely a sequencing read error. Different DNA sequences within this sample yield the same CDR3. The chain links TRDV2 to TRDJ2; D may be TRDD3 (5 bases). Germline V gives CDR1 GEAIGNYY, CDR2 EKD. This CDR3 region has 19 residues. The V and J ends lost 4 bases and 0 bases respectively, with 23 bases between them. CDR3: CACDPLNTGGSPLTAQLFF. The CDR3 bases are TGTGCCTGTGATCCCCTTAATACTGGTGGATCTCCTTTGACAGCACAACTCTTCTTT.

The CDR3: CACDTASTGGYDSSWDTRQMFF. For the CDR3, the DNA is TGTGCCTGTGACACCGCAAGTACTGGGGGATACGACAGCTCCTGGGACACCCGACAGATGTTTTTC. The rearrangement links TRDV2 to TRDJ3; 13 nucleotides match TRDD3. From germline, CDR1 is GEAIGNYY and CDR2 EKD. Trimming cost V 0 bases and J 0 bases; bases outside gene matches: 10. CDR3 length: 22 amino acids.

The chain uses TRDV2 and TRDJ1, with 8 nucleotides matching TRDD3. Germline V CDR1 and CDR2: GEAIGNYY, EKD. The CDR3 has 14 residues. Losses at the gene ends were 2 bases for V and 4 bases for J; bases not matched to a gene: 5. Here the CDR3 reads CACDMVGDHDKLIF. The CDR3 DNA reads TGTGCCTGTGACATGGTGGGGGATCACGATAAACTCATCTTT.

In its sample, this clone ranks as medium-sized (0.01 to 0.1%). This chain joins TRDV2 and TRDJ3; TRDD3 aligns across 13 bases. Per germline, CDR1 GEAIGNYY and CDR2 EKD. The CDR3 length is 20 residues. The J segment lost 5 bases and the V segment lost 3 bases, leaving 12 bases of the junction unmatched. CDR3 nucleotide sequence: TGTGCCTGTGACCCAGTACTGGGGGATACGCTTAGCCGGGACACCCGACAGATGTTTTTC. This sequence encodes CACDPVLGDTLSRDTRQMFF.

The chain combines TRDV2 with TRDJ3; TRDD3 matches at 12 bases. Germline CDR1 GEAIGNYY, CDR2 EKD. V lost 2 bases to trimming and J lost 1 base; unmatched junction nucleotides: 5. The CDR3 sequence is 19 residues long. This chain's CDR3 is CACDILGDTFSWDTRQMFF. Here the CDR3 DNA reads TGTGCCTGTGACATACTGGGGGATACTTTTTCCTGGGACACCCGACAGATGTTTTTC.

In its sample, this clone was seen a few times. The CDR3 DNA follows: TGTGCCTCCACATCGTACTGGGGGATACTCTCCTGGGACACCCGACAGATGTTTTTC. It codes for CASTSYWGILSWDTRQMFF. The rearrangement links TRDV2 to TRDJ3, with 12 bases identical to TRDD3. Germline lookup yields CDR1 GEAIGNYY and CDR2 EKD. CDR3 size: 19 residues. V shed 8 bases and J 0 bases; nucleotides not matched to a gene: 10.

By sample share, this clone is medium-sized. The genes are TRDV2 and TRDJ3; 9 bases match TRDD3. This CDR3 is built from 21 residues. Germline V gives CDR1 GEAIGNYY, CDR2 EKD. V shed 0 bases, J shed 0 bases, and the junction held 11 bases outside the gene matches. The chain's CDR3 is CACDTVLGDRSISWDTRQMFF. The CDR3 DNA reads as TGTGCCTGTGACACCGTACTGGGGGACCGTTCAATCTCCTGGGACACCCGACAGATGTTTTTC.

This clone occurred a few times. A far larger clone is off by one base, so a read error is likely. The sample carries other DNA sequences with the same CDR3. CDR3 sequence reads: CACDILGDTAQLFF. CDR3 bases: TGTGCCTGCGACATACTGGGGGATACAGCACAACTCTTCTTT. The chain has TRDV2 and TRDJ2; 10 bases are shared with TRDD3. CDR3 size: 14 residues. Germline-derived CDR1 and CDR2 are GEAIGNYY and EKD.

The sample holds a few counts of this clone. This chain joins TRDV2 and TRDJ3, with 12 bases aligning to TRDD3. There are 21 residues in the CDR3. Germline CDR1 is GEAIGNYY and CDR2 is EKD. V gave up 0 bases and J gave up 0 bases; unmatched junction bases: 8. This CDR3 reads CACDTYWGILPSSWDTRQMFF. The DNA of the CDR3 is TGTGCCTGTGACACCTACTGGGGGATACTCCCGAGCTCCTGGGACACCCGACAGATGTTTTTC.

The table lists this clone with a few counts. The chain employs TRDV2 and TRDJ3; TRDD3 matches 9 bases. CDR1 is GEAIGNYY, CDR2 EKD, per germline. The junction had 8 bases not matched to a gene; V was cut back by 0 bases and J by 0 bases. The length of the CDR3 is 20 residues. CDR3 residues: CACDTESGDTRSWDTRQMFF. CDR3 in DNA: TGTGCCTGTGACACCGAGTCAGGGGATACGCGCTCCTGGGACACCCGACAGATGTTTTTC.